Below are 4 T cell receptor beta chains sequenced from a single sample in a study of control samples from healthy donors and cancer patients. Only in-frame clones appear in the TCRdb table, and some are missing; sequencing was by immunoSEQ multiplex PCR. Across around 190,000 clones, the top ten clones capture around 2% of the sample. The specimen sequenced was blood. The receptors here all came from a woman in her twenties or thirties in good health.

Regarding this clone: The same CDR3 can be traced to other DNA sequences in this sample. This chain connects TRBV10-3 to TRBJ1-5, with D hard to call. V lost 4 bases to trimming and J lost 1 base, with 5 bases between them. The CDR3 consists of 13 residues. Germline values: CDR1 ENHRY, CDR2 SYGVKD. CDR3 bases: TGTGCCATCAGTGGGCAGAGCAATCAGCCCCAGCATTTT. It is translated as CAISGQSNQPQHF.

CDR3 nucleotides: TGTGCCAGTAGTCTCCGGTGGCGGGGGAGCTCCTACGAGCAGTACTTC. Protein: CASSLRWRGSSYEQYF. The chain joins TRBV19 to TRBJ2-7; 7 bases align to TRBD2. Trimming at V came to 5 bases and at J to 0 bases, leaving 10 bases not matched to a gene. There are 16 residues in the CDR3. CDR1 LNHDA and CDR2 SQIVND come from the germline V gene (reference sequence).

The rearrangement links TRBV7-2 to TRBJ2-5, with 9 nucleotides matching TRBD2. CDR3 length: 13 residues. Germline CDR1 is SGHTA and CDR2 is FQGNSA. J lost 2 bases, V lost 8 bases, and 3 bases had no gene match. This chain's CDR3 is CASGLAGQETQYF. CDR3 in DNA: TGTGCCAGCGGCCTAGCGGGGCAAGAGACCCAGTACTTC.

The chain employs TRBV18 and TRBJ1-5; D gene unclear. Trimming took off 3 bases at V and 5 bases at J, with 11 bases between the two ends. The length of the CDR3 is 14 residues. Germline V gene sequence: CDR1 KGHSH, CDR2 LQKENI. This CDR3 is CASSPPGSYQPQHF. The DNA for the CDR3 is TGTGCCAGCTCACCCCCGGGATCTTATCAGCCCCAGCATTTT.